This entry concerns a single T cell receptor beta chain. Its binding antigen is unknown. Base qualities are missing; no much larger clone stands one base away. There are 12 amino acids in the CDR3, from cysteine to phenylalanine inclusive. Only the CDR3 DNA stays, 36 bases, in frame from base 1. Trimming takes 6 bases from V and 1 base from J, and the germline ends sit 5 bases apart. CDR1 and CDR2 are drawn from the germline V gene: MNHEY, SVGAGI. The data derive from a study of blood T cell repertoires in COVID-19 (dated by TCRdb to the early 2020s). Regarding the study in general: Samples covering the acute and convalescent phases of COVID-19 were provided by collaborators in the United States, Italy and Spain. The material from the prospective study consisted of cDNA or gDNA derived from T cells, B-cell-depleted T cells, or PBMCs. Subjects who had been exposed to COVID-19, were actively infected with it, or had recovered from it provided the deeply sampled blood TCRbeta repertoires that made up the dataset. The repertoires were released in a freely available public database intended as a resource for research on the immune response to SARS-CoV-2. The samples were drawn from the first 160 participants of the ongoing ImmuneRACE study and from 1,254 subjects provided by 6 global collaborators. Sample metadata almost always included a de-identified subject ID, COVID-19 status, age in years and sex. HLA class I and class II types, where available, came from metadata supplied by the sample provider rather than from assay-based typing.

The investigation overall reported the following: How much clinical and demographic metadata was included differed by source and by participant, and the metadata was provided uncurated.

Whole blood was collected in K2EDTA tubes by collaborating institutions according to the institutions' own protocols. For TCRbeta analysis, collaborator samples were shipped as frozen whole blood, as isolated PBMCs, or as DNA extracted from either sample type. TCRbeta CDR3 regions were amplified from genomic DNA by means of the immunoSEQ Assay, a bias-controlled multiplex PCR. The original methods were these. The number of nucleated cells in each sample was estimated from the amplification of reference gene primers within the assay. To quantify the absolute abundance of each unique TCRbeta CDR3 rearrangement, sequence reads were collapsed and filtered. For each sample, productive Simpson clonality was calculated as the square root of Simpson's diversity index across productive rearrangements. What TCRdb holds here is the immuneACCESS table cut down to in-frame rearrangements. Part of the clones is not present; checked against another copy, under half of the missing clones reflect an unresolved V gene, and the others are unexplained. V and J calls and clone size are given by that table; D and trimming were obtained from the DNA. This sample is represented by 85,000 to 90,000 clones; 80% to 85% of them were singletons. The ten largest clones add up to about a sixth of the sample.

This receptor was obtained from a woman over 75 with active or convalescent COVID-19. The receptor chain draws on TRBV6-5 and TRBJ2-3; TRBD2 might be the D gene, on 5 matching bases. The sequencing sample was made of peripheral blood. The CDR3 reads as follows: CASRRGTDTQYF. The DNA reads as follows: TGTGCCAGCAGGAGGGGCACAGATACGCAGTATTTT.